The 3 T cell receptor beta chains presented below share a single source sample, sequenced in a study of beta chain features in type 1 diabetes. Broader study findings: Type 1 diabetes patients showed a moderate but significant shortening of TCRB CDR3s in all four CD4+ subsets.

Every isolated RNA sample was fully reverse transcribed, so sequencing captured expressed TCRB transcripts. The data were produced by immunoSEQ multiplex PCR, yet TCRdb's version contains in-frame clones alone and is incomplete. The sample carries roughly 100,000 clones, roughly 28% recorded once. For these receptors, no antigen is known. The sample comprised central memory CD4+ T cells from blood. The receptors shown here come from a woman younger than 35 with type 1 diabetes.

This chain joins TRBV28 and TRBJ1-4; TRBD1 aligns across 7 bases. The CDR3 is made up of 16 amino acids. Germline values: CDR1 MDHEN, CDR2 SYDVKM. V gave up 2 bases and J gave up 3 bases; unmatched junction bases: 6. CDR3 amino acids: CASSLDLGTANEKLFF. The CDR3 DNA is TGTGCCAGCAGTTTAGATTTGGGGACAGCTAATGAAAAACTGTTTTTT.

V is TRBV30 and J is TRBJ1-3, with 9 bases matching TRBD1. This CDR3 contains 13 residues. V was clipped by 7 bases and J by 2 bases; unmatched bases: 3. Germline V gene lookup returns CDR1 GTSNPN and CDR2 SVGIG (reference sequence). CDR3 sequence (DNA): TGTGCCTCCGGACAGGGGACTGGAAACACCATATATTTT. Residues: CASGQGTGNTIYF.

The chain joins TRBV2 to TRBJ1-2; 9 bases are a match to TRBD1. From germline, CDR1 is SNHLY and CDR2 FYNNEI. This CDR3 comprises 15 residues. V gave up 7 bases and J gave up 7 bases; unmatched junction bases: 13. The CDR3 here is CASNMDRGPLVGYTF. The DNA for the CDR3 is TGTGCCAGCAATATGGACAGGGGCCCCCTTGTTGGCTACACCTTC. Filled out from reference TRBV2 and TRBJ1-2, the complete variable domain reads EPEVTQTPSHQVTQMGQEVILRCVPISNHLYFYWYRQILGQKVEFLVSFYNNEISEKSEIFDDQFSVERPDGSNFTLKIRSTKLEDSAMYFCASNMDRGPLVGYTFGSGTRLTVV.